Listed below are T cell receptor beta chains from one sample, sequenced in a study of shared clonotypes between healthy human individuals. Data came from immunoSEQ multiplex PCR; TCRdb stores just in-frame clones and leaves some out. The data contain approximately 650,000 clones, around 95% of them singletons. Sequencing was performed on naive CD8+ T cells sorted from blood. Source of these receptors: a woman in her thirties in good health. Each CDR3 is given without its conserved first and last residue. The D gene is left open where the match is weak.

V gene	D gene	J gene	CDR3 protein
TRBV7-3	.	TRBJ2-3	ASSLIGGTDTQY
TRBV2	.	TRBJ2-7	ASSVTPSYEQY
TRBV6-5	TRBD1	TRBJ2-7	ASRRGREQY
TRBV7-9	.	TRBJ1-4	ASSPQTESNEKLF
TRBV18	.	TRBJ2-1	ASSPPGLNNEQF
TRBV6-1	.	TRBJ2-3	ASSEWVGGITDTQY
TRBV9	TRBD1	TRBJ1-1	ASGAGGVNTEAF
TRBV7-2	TRBD2	TRBJ2-7	ASSFDSGRASTEQY
TRBV7-9	.	TRBJ2-7	ASSLARDNDYIYEQY
TRBV5-1	.	TRBJ2-2	ASSLLTAGTNTGELF
TRBV7-9	.	.	ASSSTSAYEQY
TRBV5-8	TRBD2	TRBJ2-3	ASSLGSGSADTQY
TRBV6-6	.	TRBJ2-2	ASSSLSNTGELF
TRBV2	TRBD2	TRBJ2-1	ASSGLTGTSGRDEQF
TRBV2	.	TRBJ2-1	ASIRDPTLMDEQF
TRBV2	.	TRBJ1-4	ASSEGVGSEKLF
TRBV6-1	TRBD1	TRBJ1-5	ASRGTVYSNQPQH
TRBV4-1	TRBD2	TRBJ2-1	ASSQDFAGGAYNEQF
TRBV5-6	TRBD1	TRBJ1-5	ASSLGQGRQPQH
TRBV20-1	.	TRBJ2-7	SAGVGYEQY
TRBV19	TRBD1	TRBJ1-2	ASRTNKQGLVDT
TRBV5-8	.	TRBJ2-5	ASSLMGHRD
TRBV27	TRBD1	TRBJ2-7	ASSFARGPYEQY
TRBV10-3	.	TRBJ2-3	AISESMLRDADTQY
TRBV27	.	TRBJ2-7	ASSFGLRSSYEQY
TRBV4-2	.	TRBJ1-1	ASSQDSPEAF
TRBV9	TRBD2	TRBJ2-5	ASSVAGGETQY
TRBV7-9	.	TRBJ1-3	ASSDTLPSGNTIY
TRBV10-3	.	TRBJ2-3	AIRLGFTDTQY
TRBV28	.	TRBJ2-7	ASSLEALGRYEQY
TRBV9	.	TRBJ2-7	ASSVGGSLYEQY
TRBV7-2	.	TRBJ2-2	ASSFGSQAMNTGELF
TRBV28	.	TRBJ2-1	ASSLPDLMVHNEQF
TRBV2	TRBD2	TRBJ2-1	ASSGTSGLSYNEQF
TRBV4-1	TRBD2	TRBJ2-1	ASSQRTSGPDEQF
TRBV7-9	TRBD1	TRBJ1-5	ASSSGQGVQPQH
TRBV27	TRBD2	TRBJ2-1	ASRAGVNYNEQF
TRBV4-1	.	TRBJ2-3	ASRLADTQY
TRBV19	.	TRBJ1-1	ASSIDLETEAF
TRBV15	TRBD1	TRBJ1-2	ATSTHPTGGYGYT
TRBV5-6	.	TRBJ2-7	ASSQEIGEQY
TRBV5-1	.	TRBJ2-3	ASSFLAVTDTQY
TRBV10-3	TRBD1	TRBJ2-2	AISEPKQGAATGELF
TRBV4-2	.	TRBJ2-6	ASSQEGEEEGANVLT
TRBV5-6	TRBD1	TRBJ1-2	ASSLDRGGLSGYT
TRBV7-6	TRBD2	TRBJ2-7	ASSSGGSEQY
TRBV5-4	TRBD1	TRBJ1-2	ASSYSGTDYGYT
TRBV28	.	TRBJ2-7	ASSASEGFEQY
TRBV7-9	.	TRBJ2-5	ASRSTDSPGETQY
TRBV19	.	TRBJ2-7	ASSIVGGNDEQY
TRBV9	TRBD2	TRBJ2-1	ASSPRLASGRNEQF
TRBV27	TRBD1	.	ASSDRGAYEQY
TRBV4-1	TRBD2	TRBJ2-7	ASSPYYGREGYEQY
TRBV27	.	TRBJ1-1	ASSSFKSTEAF
TRBV28	.	TRBJ1-1	ASSYETGGGTEAF